A single sample is the source of the 15 T cell receptor beta chains below, sequenced in a study of blood T cell repertoires in COVID-19 (TCRdb year 2020). The library was generated by the immunoSEQ multiplex PCR assay. TCRdb took over this immuneACCESS table, retaining in-frame rearrangements with V and J assigned. Such tables are incomplete; in checked studies, under half of the missing clones stem from an unresolved V gene, and the remainder is unexplained. For this sample there are 130,000 to 150,000 clones; approximately 90% appear just once. In total, the top ten clones hold around 0.91% of the sample. The source material was peripheral blood. The receptor set was obtained from a woman aged 45-60 years with acute or convalescent COVID-19.

V usage is TRBV5-4 and J usage is TRBJ2-2; 7 nucleotides match TRBD1. V lost 4 bases to trimming and J lost 1 base; unmatched junction nucleotides: 4. CDR1 and CDR2 from the germline V gene are SGHNT and YYREEE (reference sequence). This CDR3 region has 15 residues. As DNA, the CDR3 is TGTGCCAGCAGCGGACGGACAGGGAACACCGGGGAGCTGTTTTTT. It yields the protein CASSGRTGNTGELFF. Using reference TRBV5-4 and TRBJ2-2 for the parts outside the CDR3, the full variable domain is ETGVTQSPTHLIKTRGQQVTLRCSSQSGHNTVSWYQQALGQGPQFIFQYYREEENGRGNFPPRFSGLQFPNYSSELNVNALELDDSALYLCASSGRTGNTGELFFGEGSRLTVL.

V gene TRBV6-5 combines with J gene TRBJ2-7, with unresolved D. The CDR3 length is 15 residues. Germline values: CDR1 MNHEY, CDR2 SVGAGI. The V and J ends lost 5 bases and 0 bases respectively, with 14 bases between them. CDR3 sequence reads: CASSRSAMSSYEQYF. CDR3 sequence (DNA): TGTGCCAGCAGTCGCTCAGCGATGAGCTCCTACGAGCAGTACTTC.

The chain joins TRBV27 to TRBJ1-1; perhaps TRBD1 as D (5 bases). This CDR3 is built from 13 residues. The V end lost 2 bases, the J end lost 7 bases, and 11 bases lay between the germline ends. Germline V gives CDR1 MNHEY, CDR2 SMNVEV (reference sequence). The CDR3 nucleotides are TGTGCCAGCAGTTTAAAAGGGGTTGGTGAAGCTTTCTTT. Its protein product is CASSLKGVGEAFF.

The rearrangement links TRBV28 to TRBJ2-4; D perhaps matches TRBD2 (6 bases). CDR3 length equals 16 residues. CDR1 is MDHEN and CDR2 is SYDVKM in the germline V gene. V was clipped by 3 bases and J by 3 bases, with 15 bases between them. This CDR3 reads CASSFLGEEGKNIQYF. In nucleotides, the CDR3 is TGTGCCAGCAGTTTTTTGGGTGAGGAGGGCAAAAACATTCAGTACTTC. Full variable domain (outside the CDR3, taken from reference TRBV28 and TRBJ2-4): DVKVTQSSRYLVKRTGEKVFLECVQDMDHENMFWYRQDPGLGLRLIYFSYDVKMKEKGDIPEGYSVSREKKERFSLILESASTNQTSMYLCASSFLGEEGKNIQYFGAGTRLSVL.

The chain links TRBV11-2 to TRBJ1-1, with 7 bases lining up with TRBD1. The J segment lost 2 bases and the V segment lost 5 bases, leaving 8 bases of the junction unmatched. There are 15 residues in the CDR3. Germline-derived CDR1 and CDR2 are SGHAT and FQNNGV. The CDR3 region is CASSLRQGINTEAFF. The CDR3 coding sequence is TGTGCCAGCAGCCTCCGACAGGGAATCAACACTGAAGCTTTCTTT.

The rearrangement uses TRBV6-6 and TRBJ1-5; TRBD1 matches at 8 bases. The CDR3 sequence is 15 residues long. J gave up 5 bases and V 2 bases, and 5 bases lay outside the gene matches. Germline-derived CDR1 and CDR2 are MNHNY and SVGAGI (reference sequence). The DNA of the CDR3 is TGTGCCAGCAGTTACACACAGGGGGTCGATCAGCCCCAGCATTTT. It codes for CASSYTQGVDQPQHF.

The V gene is TRBV29-1, the J gene TRBJ2-2; D remains unclear. The CDR3 totals 12 residues. Trimming left V 6 bases short and J 2 bases short, with 7 bases between. In germline, CDR1 is SQVTM, CDR2 ANQGSEA. CDR3 in DNA: TGCAGCGTCGGGTACAACACCGGGGAGCTGTTTTTT. Translated, it gives CSVGYNTGELFF.

The rearrangement uses TRBV11-3 and TRBJ2-2; 9 nucleotides line up with TRBD2. J lost 2 bases, V lost 3 bases, and 1 base had no gene match. Germline V gives CDR1 SGHNT, CDR2 YENEEA. There are 15 residues in the CDR3. The CDR3 DNA reads as TGTGCCAGCAGCTTCCTAGCGGGAAACACCGGGGAGCTGTTTTTT. Translated, it gives CASSFLAGNTGELFF.

The V gene is TRBV11-2, the J gene TRBJ2-7; 11 nucleotides align to TRBD1. The trim removed 6 bases at V and 6 bases at J, leaving 10 bases unmatched. Germline CDR1 SGHAT, CDR2 FQNNGV. There are 15 residues in the CDR3. The CDR3 protein is CASSFTGTGGSEQYF. The CDR3 DNA reads as TGTGCCAGCAGTTTCACCGGGACAGGGGGTTCCGAGCAGTACTTC.

The table lists this clone with a count of one. The chain combines TRBV9 with TRBJ2-1, with D possibly matching TRBD2 (5 bases). The CDR3 runs 15 residues. Trimming cost V 1 base and J 6 bases, with 14 bases left between them. CDR1 SGDLS and CDR2 YYNGEE come from the germline V gene. The CDR3 protein is CASSVSDWKGNEQFF. Written as DNA, the CDR3 is TGTGCCAGCAGCGTATCGGACTGGAAGGGCAATGAGCAGTTCTTC.

The J gene is TRBJ1-1, the V gene TRBV9; D may be TRBD1 (5 bases). Trimming cost V 0 bases and J 8 bases, with 8 bases left between them. The CDR3 contains 12 residues. Germline CDR1 reads SGDLS; CDR2 reads YYNGEE. CDR3 DNA: TGTGCCAGCAGCGTAGGGGCAGGGGAAGCTTTCTTT. Amino acid sequence: CASSVGAGEAFF.

The CDR3 loop reads CASPNSGQAYEQYF. CDR3 coding DNA: TGTGCCAGCCCGAATTCGGGACAAGCCTACGAGCAGTACTTC. The chain is built from TRBV6-5 and TRBJ2-7, with D perhaps matching TRBD1 (6 bases). The CDR3 runs to 14 residues. Germline-derived CDR1 and CDR2 are MNHEY and SVGAGI. Trimming shortened V by 8 bases and J by 2 bases, and 16 bases separated the two germline ends.

There are many counts of this clone. The chain is built from TRBV29-1 and TRBJ2-1, with 10 positions matching TRBD1. The trim removed 3 bases at V and 5 bases at J, leaving 13 bases unmatched. CDR1 SQVTM and CDR2 ANQGSEA come from the germline V gene. This CDR3 contains 17 residues. CDR3 nucleotide sequence: TGCAGCGTTGAGCCACGAACCGGGACAGGGGTCAACAATGAGCAGTTCTTC. This codes for CSVEPRTGTGVNNEQFF.

This clone has only a few counts. The V call is TRBV6-1, the J call TRBJ2-7; TRBD1 aligns across 10 bases. The V and J ends lost 1 base and 0 bases, in that order; junction bases with no gene match: 0. CDR1 and CDR2 from the germline V gene are MNHNS and SASEGT. The CDR3 is 15 residues long. The CDR3, as DNA: TGTGCCAGCAGTGAAGGGACAGGGGGCTCCTACGAGCAGTACTTC. Protein: CASSEGTGGSYEQYF.

The J gene is TRBJ1-2, the V gene TRBV6-1; a weak D match, TRBD1 (6 bases). Per the germline V gene, CDR1 is MNHNS and CDR2 is SASEGT. V shed 0 bases and J shed 6 bases, with 11 bases lying between them. The CDR3 spans 14 residues. CDR3 protein: CASSEAHRVHGYTF. The CDR3, as DNA: TGTGCCAGCAGTGAAGCGCACAGGGTCCATGGCTACACCTTC.